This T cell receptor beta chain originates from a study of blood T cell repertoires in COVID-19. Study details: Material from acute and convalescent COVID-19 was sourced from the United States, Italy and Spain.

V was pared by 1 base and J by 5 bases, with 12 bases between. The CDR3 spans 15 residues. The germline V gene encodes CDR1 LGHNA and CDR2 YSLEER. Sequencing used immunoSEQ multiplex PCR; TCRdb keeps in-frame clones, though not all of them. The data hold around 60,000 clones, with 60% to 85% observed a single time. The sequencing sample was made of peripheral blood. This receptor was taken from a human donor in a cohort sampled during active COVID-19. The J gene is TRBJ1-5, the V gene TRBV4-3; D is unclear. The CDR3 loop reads CASSQGAVGDQPQHF. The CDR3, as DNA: TGCGCCAGCAGCCAAGGCGCAGTCGGGGATCAGCCCCAGCATTTT.